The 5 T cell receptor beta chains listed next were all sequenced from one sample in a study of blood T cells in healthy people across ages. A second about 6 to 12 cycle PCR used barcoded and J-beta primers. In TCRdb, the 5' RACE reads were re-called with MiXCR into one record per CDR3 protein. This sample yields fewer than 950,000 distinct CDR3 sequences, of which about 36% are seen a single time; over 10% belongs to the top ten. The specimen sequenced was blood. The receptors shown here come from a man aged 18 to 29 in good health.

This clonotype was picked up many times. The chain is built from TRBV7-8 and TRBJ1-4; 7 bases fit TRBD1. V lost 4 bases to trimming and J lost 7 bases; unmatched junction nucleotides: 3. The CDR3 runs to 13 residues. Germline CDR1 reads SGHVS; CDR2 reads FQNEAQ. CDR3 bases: TGTGCCAGCAGCTCCGGGACAGCTGAAAAACTGTTTTTT. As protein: CASSSGTAEKLFF.

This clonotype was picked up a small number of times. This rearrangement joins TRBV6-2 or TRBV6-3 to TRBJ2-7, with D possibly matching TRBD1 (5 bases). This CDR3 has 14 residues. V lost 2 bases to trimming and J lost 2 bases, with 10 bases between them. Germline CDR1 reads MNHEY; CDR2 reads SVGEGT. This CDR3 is CASSYTTGPYEQYF. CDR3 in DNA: TGTGCCAGCAGTTACACCACAGGACCCTACGAGCAGTACTTC.

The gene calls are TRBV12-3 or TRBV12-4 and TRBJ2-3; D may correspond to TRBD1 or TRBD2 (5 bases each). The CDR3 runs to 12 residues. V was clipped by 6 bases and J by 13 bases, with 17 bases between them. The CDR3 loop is CASRTTGTGEYF. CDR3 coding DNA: TGTGCCAGCAGGACAACGGGGACCGGGGAGTATTTT.

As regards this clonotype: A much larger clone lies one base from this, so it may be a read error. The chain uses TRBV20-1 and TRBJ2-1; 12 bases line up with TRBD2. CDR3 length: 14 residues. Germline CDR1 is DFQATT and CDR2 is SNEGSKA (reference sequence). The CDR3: CSAALAGGYNAQFF. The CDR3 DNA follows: TGCAGTGCTGCACTAGCGGGGGGATACAATGCGCAGTTCTTC.

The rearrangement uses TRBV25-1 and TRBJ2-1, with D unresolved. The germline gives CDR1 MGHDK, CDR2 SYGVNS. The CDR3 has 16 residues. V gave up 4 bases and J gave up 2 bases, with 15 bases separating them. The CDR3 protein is CASSGGRRYTYNEQFF. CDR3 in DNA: TGTGCCAGCAGTGGTGGCCGTCGGTATACCTACAATGAGCAGTTCTTC. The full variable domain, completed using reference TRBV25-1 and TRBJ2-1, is EADIYQTPRYLVIGTGKKITLECSQTMGHDKMYWYQQDPGMELHLIHYSYGVNSTEKGDLSSESTVSRIRTEHFPLTLESARPSHTSQYLCASSGGRRYTYNEQFFGPGTRLTVL.